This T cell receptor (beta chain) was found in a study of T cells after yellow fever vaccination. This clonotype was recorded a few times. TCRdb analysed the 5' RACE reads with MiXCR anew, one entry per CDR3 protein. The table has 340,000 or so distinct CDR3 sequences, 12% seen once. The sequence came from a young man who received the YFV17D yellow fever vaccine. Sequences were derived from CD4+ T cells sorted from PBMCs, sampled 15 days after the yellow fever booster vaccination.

The CDR3 here is CASSYSGSPSQETQYF. CDR3 nucleotide sequence: TGTGCCAGCAGTTACTCGGGCAGCCCCTCACAAGAGACCCAGTACTTC. This sequence joins TRBV6-6 and TRBJ2-5, with D unresolved. Germline V gives CDR1 MNHNY, CDR2 SVGAGI (reference sequence). CDR3 size: 16 residues. V dropped 0 bases and J dropped 2 bases, with 13 bases sitting between them.